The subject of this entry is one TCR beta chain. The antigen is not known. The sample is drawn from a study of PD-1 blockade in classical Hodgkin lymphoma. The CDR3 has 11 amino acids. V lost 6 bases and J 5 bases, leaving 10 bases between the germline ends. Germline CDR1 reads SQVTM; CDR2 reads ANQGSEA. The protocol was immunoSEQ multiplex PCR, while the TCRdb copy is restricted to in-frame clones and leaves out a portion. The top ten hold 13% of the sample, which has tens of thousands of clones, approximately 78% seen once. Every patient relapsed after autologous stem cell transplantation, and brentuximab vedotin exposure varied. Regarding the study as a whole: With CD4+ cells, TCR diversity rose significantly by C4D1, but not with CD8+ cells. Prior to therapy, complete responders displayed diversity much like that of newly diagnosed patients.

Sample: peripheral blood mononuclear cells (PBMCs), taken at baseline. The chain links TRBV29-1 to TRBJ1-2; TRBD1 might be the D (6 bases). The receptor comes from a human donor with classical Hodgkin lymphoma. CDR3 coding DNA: TGCAGCGTGGACAGCTTATATGGCTACACCTTC. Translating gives CSVDSLYGYTF.